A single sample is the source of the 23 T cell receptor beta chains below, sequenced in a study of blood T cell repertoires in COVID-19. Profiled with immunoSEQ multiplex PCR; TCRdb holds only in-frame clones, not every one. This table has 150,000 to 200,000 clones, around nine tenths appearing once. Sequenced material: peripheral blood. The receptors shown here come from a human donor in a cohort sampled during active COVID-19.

CDR3 in amino acids: CASANTPPGTRMFF. For the CDR3, the DNA is TGTGCCAGCGCCAACACTCCCCCCGGGACTAGAATGTTCTTC. The rearrangement uses TRBV11-3 and TRBJ2-1; TRBD2 matches 8 bases. Germline CDR1 SGHNT, CDR2 YENEEA. The CDR3 is 14 amino acids. Trimming removed 8 bases from V and 15 bases from J; junction bases left unmatched: 18.

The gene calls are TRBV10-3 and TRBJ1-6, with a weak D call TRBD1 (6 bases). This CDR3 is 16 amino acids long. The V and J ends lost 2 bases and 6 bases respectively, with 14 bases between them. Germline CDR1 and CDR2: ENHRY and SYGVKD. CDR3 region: CAISEKGVGGNSPLHF. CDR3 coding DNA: TGTGCCATCAGTGAGAAGGGGGTGGGTGGTAATTCACCCCTCCACTTT.

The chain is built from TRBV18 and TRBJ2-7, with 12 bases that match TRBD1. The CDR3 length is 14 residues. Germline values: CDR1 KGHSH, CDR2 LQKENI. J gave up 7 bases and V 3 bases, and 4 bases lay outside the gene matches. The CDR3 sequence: CASSPGQGAWEQYF. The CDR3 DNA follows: TGTGCCAGCTCACCGGGACAGGGGGCCTGGGAGCAGTACTTC. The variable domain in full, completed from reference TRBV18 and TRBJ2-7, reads NAGVMQNPRHLVRRRGQEARLRCSPMKGHSHVYWYRQLPEEGLKFMVYLQKENIIDESGMPKERFSAEFPKEGPSILRIQQVVRGDSAAYFCASSPGQGAWEQYFGPGTRLTVT.

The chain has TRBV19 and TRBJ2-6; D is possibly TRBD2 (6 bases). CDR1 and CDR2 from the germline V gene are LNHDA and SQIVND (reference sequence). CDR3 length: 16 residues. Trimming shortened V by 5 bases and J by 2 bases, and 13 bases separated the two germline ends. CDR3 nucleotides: TGTGCCAGTAGTTGGGGACTTCTGGCTGGGGCCAACGTCCTGACTTTC. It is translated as CASSWGLLAGANVLTF.

Written as DNA, the CDR3 is TGTGCCAGCAGTTCGGGGGACAGGGGATACGAGCAGTACTTC. This codes for CASSSGDRGYEQYF. The chain carries TRBV28 and TRBJ2-7, with 10 bases that match TRBD1. Unmatched junction bases numbered 4, after V lost 4 bases and J lost 4 bases. The CDR3 extends over 14 amino acids. Per the germline V gene, CDR1 is MDHEN and CDR2 is SYDVKM.

CDR3 nucleotide sequence: TGTGCCAGCTCAGATTCGAGCGGGAACACTGAAGCTTTCTTT. Amino acids: CASSDSSGNTEAFF. This chain links TRBV18 with TRBJ1-1; no clear D gene. In germline, CDR1 is KGHSH, CDR2 LQKENI. The CDR3 is made up of 14 amino acids. V was pared by 5 bases and J by 1 base, with 11 bases between.

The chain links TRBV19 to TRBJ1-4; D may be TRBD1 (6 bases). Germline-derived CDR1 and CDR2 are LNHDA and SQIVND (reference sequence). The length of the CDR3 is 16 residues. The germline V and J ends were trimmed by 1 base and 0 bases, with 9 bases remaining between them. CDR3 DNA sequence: TGTGCCAGTAGTATAGTCGGGACAACAACTAATGAAAAACTGTTTTTT. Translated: CASSIVGTTTNEKLFF.

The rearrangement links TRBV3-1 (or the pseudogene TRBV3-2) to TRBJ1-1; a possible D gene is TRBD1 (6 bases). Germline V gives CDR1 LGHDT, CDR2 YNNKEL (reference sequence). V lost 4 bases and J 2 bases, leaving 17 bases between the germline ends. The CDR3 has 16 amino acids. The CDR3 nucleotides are TGTGCCAGCAGCCGGGCGAGCCCACAGGGTAACACTGAAGCTTTCTTT. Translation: CASSRASPQGNTEAFF.

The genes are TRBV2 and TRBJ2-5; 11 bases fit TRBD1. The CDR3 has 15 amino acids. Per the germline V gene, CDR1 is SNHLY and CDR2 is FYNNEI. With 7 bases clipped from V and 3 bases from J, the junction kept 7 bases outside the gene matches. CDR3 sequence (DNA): TGTGCCAGCACCTCGGACAGGGGGCGGGAAGAGACCCAGTACTTC. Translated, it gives CASTSDRGREETQYF.

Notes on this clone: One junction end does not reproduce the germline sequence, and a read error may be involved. The CDR3 DNA reads TGTGTCAGCAGCTTAGATCTCCTGGGAGGGAACTATGGCTACACCTTC. It specifies CVSSLDLLGGNYGYTF. V usage is TRBV11-2 and J usage is TRBJ1-2, with no clear D. CDR1 is SGHAT, CDR2 FQNNGV, per germline. This CDR3 comprises 16 residues.

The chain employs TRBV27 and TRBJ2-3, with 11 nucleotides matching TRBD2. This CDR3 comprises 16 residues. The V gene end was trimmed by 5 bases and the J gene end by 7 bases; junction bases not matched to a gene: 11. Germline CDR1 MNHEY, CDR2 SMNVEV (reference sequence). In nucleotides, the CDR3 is TGTGCCAGCAGTGGGAGACTAGCGGGGTTTTCGAATACGCAGTATTTT. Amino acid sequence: CASSGRLAGFSNTQYF.

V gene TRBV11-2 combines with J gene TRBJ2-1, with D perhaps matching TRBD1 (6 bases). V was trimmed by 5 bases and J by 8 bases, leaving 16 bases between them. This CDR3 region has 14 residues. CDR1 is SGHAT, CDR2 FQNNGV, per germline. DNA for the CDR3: TGTGCCAGCAGCCCTATGGGTCGGACAGATGAGCAGTTCTTC. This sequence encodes CASSPMGRTDEQFF.

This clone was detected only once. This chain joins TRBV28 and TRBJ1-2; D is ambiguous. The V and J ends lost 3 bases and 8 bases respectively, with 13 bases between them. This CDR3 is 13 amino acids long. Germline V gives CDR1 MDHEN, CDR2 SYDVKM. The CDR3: CASSLRARKGYTF. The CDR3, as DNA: TGTGCCAGCAGTTTGAGGGCTCGGAAGGGCTACACCTTC.

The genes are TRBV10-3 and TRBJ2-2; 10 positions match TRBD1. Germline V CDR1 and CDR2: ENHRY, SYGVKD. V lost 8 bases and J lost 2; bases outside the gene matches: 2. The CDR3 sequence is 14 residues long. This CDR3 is CAIRTGGNTGELFF. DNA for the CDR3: TGTGCCATCCGGACAGGGGGAAACACCGGGGAGCTGTTTTTT.

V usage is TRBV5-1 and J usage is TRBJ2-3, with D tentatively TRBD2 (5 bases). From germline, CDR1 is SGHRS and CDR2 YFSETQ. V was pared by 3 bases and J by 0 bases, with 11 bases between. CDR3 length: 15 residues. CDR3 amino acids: CASSSQRLSTDTQYF. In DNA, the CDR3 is TGCGCCAGCAGCTCCCAGCGGCTAAGCACAGATACGCAGTATTTT.

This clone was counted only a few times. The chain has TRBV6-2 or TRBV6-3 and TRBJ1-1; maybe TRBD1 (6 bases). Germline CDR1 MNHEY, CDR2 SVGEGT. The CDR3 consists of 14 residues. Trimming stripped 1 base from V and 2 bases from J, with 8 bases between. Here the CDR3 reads CASSYLGGNTEAFF. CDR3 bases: TGTGCCAGCAGTTACTTAGGGGGAAACACTGAAGCTTTCTTT.

Here the CDR3 DNA reads TGTGCCAGCAGCTTACCTCCGGGACTAGCGGCCTACAATGAGCAGTTCTTC. Translation: CASSLPPGLAAYNEQFF. The chain uses TRBV7-2 and TRBJ2-1, with 11 bases identical to TRBD2. Per germline, CDR1 SGHTA and CDR2 FQGNSA. V shed 2 bases, J shed 2 bases, and the junction held 5 bases outside the gene matches. This CDR3 comprises 17 residues.

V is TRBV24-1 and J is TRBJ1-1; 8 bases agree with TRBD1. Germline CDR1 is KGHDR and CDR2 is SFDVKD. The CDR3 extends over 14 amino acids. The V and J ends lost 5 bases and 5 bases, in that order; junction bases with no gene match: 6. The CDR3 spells CATSVQGAGTEAFF. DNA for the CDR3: TGTGCCACCAGTGTTCAGGGGGCAGGGACTGAAGCTTTCTTT.

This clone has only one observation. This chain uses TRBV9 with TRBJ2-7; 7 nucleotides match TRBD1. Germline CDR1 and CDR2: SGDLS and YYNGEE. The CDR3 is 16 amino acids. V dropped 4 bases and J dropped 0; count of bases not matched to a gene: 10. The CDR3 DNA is TGTGCCAGCAGCAAAACAGGGGATCACTTCTCCTACGAGCAGTACTTC. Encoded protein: CASSKTGDHFSYEQYF.

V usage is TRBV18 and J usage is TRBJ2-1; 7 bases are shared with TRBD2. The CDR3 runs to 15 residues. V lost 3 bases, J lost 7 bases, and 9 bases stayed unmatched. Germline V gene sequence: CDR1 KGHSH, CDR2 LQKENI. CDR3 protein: CASSPMEGGDNEQFF. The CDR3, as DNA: TGTGCCAGCTCACCGATGGAGGGAGGGGATAATGAGCAGTTCTTC.

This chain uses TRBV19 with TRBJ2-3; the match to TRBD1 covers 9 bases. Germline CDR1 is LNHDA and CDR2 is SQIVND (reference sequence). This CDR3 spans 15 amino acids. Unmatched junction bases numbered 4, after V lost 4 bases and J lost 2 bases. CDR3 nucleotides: TGTGCCAGTAGTAAAGGGACAGGGAACACAGATACGCAGTATTTT. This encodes CASSKGTGNTDTQYF.

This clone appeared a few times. The CDR3 DNA reads TGTGCCAGCAGCCCAATGTCGACAGCACCCTATGGCTACACCTTC. Its protein is CASSPMSTAPYGYTF. The V gene is TRBV9, the J gene TRBJ1-2; TRBD1 might be the D (5 bases). In germline, CDR1 is SGDLS, CDR2 YYNGEE. The CDR3 runs to 15 residues. Trimming cost V 4 bases and J 4 bases, with 17 bases left between them.

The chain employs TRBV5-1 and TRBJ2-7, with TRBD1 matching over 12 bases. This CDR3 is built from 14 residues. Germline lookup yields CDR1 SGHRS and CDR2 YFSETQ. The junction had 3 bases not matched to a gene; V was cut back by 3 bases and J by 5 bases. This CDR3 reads CASSSGTGGHEQYF. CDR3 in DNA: TGCGCCAGCAGCTCCGGGACAGGGGGCCACGAGCAGTACTTC.